This T cell receptor (beta chain) came from a study of T cell responses to AZD1222 COVID-19 vaccine. Between the trimmed V and J ends, which lost 3 bases and 4 bases, there was a span of 15 bases. This CDR3 is 15 amino acids long. Germline V lookup: CDR1 MNHEY, CDR2 SVGAGI. In regard to this clone: The antigen is undetermined.

Notes on the study in general: Researchers report vaccine-associated CD4 TCRs spanning spike, with dominance at 160-218 and 743-854. Scientists sampled the repertoires only once the peak T cell response had passed.

Assay used: immunoSEQ multiplex PCR; TCRdb lists only in-frame clones, some missing. This sample has about 120,000 clones, with more than 75% found just once. This chain joins TRBV6-5 and TRBJ1-2; the D gene is possibly TRBD1 (6 bases). The sequencing used peripheral blood, collected on day 0 of AZD1222 vaccination. This TCR was recovered from an adult in good health. Here the CDR3 reads CASSYSETGGYGYTF. The CDR3 region has the DNA TGTGCCAGCAGTTATTCTGAGACAGGAGGCTATGGCTACACCTTC.